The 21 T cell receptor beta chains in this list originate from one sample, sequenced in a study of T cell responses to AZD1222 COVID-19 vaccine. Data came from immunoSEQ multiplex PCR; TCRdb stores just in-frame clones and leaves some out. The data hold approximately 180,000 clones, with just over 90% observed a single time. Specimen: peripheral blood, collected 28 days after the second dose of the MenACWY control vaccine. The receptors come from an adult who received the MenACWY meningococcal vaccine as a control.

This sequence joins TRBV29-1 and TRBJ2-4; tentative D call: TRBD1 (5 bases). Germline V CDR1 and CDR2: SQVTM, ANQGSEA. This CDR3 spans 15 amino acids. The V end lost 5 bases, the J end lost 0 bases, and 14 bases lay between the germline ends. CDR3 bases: TGCAGCGTTCCCAGGGCCCCGCTAGCCAAAAACATTCAGTACTTC. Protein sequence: CSVPRAPLAKNIQYF.

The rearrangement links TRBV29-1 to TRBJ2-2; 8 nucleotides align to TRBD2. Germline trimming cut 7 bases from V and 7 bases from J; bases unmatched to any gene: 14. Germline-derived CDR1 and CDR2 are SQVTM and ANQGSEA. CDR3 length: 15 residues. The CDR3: CSAGGGRERIGELFF. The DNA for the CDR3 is TGCAGCGCAGGCGGGGGGCGGGAGAGGATCGGGGAGCTGTTTTTT.

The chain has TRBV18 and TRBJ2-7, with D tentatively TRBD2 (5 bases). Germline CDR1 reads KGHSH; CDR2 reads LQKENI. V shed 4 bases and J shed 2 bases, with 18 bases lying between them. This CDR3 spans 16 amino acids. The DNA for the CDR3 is TGTGCCAGCTCACTGCGGACCGCGGAGAGGGCCTACGAGCAGTACTTC. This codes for CASSLRTAERAYEQYF.

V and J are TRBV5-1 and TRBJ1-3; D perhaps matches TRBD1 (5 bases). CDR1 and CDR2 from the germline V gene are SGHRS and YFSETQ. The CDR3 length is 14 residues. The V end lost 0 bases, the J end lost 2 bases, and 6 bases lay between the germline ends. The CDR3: CASSLEGTGNTIYF. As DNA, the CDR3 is TGCGCCAGCAGCTTGGAGGGGACTGGAAACACCATATATTTT.

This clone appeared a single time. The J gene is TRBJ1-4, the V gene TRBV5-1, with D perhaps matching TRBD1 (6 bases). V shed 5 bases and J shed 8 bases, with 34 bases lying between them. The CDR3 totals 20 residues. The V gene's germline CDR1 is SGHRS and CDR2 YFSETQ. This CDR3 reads CASRFLGEQGNTRGNEKLFF. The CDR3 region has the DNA TGCGCCAGCAGATTCTTGGGGGAGCAGGGGAATACGAGAGGTAACGAAAAACTGTTTTTT.

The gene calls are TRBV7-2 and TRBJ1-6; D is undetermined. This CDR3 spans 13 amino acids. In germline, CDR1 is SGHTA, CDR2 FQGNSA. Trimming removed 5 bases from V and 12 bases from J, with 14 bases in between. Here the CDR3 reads CASSGKRAVPLHF. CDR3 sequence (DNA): TGTGCCAGCAGCGGTAAAAGGGCAGTACCCCTCCACTTT. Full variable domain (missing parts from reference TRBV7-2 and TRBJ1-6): GAGVSQSPSNKVTEKGKDVELRCDPISGHTALYWYRQSLGQGLEFLIYFQGNSAPDKSGLPSDRFSAERTGGSVSTLTIQRTQQEDSAVYLCASSGKRAVPLHFGNGTRLTVT.

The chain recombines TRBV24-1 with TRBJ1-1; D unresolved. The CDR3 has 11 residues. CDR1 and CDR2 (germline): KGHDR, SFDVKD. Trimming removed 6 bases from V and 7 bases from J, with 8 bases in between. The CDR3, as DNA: TGTGCCACCAGTTTCGGGCTTGAAGCTTTCTTT. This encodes CATSFGLEAFF.

The CDR3 loop reads CASSQGTVGTEAFF. The CDR3 DNA follows: TGTGCCAGCAGCCAAGGGACGGTGGGCACTGAAGCTTTCTTT. V is TRBV4-2 and J is TRBJ1-1; no definite D call. This CDR3 has 14 amino acids. V was trimmed by 1 base and J by 4 bases, leaving 10 bases between them. Germline V CDR1 and CDR2: LGHNA, YNFKEQ.

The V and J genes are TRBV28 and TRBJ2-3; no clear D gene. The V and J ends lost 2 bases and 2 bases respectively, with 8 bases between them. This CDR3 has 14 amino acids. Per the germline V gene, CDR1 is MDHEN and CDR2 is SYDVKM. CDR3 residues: CASSLARNTDTQYF. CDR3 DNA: TGTGCCAGCAGTTTAGCCAGAAACACAGATACGCAGTATTTT.

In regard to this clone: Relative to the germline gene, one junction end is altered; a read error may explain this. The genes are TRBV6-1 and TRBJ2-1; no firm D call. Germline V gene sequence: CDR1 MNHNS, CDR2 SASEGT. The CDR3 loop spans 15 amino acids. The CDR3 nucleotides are TGTGCCAGCAGGGAAGCACCGAGCTCCTACAATGAGCAGTTCTTC. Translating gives CASREAPSSYNEQFF.

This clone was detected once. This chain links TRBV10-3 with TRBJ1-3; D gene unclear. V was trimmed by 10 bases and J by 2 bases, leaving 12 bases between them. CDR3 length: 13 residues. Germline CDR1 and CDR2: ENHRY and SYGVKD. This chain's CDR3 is CATTRGTGNTIYF. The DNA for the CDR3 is TGTGCCACCACCCGGGGTACTGGAAACACCATATATTTT.

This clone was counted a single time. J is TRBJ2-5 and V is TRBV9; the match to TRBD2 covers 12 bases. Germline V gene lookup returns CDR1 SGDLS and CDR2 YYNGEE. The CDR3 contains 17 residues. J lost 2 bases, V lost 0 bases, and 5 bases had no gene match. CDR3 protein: CASSVDLAGGIQETQYF. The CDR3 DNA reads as TGTGCCAGCAGCGTAGACCTAGCGGGAGGGATACAAGAGACCCAGTACTTC. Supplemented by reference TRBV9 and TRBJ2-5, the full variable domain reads DSGVTQTPKHLITATGQRVTLRCSPRSGDLSVYWYQQSLDQGLQFLIQYYNGEERAKGNILERFSAQQFPDLHSELNLSSLELGDSALYFCASSVDLAGGIQETQYFGPGTRLLVL.

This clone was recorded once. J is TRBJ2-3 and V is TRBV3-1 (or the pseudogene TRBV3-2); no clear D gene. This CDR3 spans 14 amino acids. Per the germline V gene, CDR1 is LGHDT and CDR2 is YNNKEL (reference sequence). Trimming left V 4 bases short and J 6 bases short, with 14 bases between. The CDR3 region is CASSPVGPFDTQYF. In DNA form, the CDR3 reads TGTGCCAGCAGCCCAGTAGGGCCTTTCGATACGCAGTATTTT.

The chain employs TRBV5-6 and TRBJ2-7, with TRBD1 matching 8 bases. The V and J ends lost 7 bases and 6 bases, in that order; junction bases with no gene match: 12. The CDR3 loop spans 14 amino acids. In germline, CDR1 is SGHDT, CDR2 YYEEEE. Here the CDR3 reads CASSGGTGTLEQYF. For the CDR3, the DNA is TGTGCCAGCTCAGGCGGGACAGGCACCCTCGAGCAGTACTTC.

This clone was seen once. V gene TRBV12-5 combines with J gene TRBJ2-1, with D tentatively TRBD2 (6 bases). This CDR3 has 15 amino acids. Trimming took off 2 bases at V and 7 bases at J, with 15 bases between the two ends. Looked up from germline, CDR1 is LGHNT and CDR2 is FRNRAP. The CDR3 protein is CASGLRDSYRNEQFF. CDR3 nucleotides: TGTGCTAGTGGTTTGAGGGACTCATACCGGAATGAGCAGTTCTTC.

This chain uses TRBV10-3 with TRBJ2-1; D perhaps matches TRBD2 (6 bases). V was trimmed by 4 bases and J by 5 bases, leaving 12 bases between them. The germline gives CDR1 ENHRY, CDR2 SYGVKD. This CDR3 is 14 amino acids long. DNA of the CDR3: TGTGCCATCAGTGCCCAGACTAGTCACAATGAGCAGTTCTTC. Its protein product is CAISAQTSHNEQFF.

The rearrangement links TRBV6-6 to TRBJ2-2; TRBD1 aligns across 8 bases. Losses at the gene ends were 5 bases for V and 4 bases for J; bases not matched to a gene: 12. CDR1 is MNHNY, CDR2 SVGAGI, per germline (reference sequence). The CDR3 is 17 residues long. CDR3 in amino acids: CASSRTQGAAGTGELFF. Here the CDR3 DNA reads TGTGCCAGCAGTCGAACTCAGGGGGCAGCAGGCACCGGGGAGCTGTTTTTT.

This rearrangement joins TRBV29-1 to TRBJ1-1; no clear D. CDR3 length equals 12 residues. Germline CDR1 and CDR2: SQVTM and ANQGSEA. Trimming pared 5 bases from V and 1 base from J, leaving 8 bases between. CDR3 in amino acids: CSVRMWNTEAFF. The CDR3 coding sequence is TGCAGCGTTCGGATGTGGAACACTGAAGCTTTCTTT.

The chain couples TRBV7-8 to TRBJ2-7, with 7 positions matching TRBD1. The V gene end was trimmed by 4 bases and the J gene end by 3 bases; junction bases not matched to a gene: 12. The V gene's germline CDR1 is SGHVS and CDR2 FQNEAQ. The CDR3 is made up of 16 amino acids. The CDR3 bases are TGTGCCAGCAGCTCCCTACGACAGGGAAAAAACTACGAGCAGTACTTC. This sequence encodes CASSSLRQGKNYEQYF.

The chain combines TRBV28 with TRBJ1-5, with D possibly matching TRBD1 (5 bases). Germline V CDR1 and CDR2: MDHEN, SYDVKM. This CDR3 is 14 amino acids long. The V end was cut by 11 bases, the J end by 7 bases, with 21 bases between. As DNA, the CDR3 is TGTGCCTACCAAGGGACCGGGGGAAACCAGCCCCAGCATTTT. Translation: CAYQGTGGNQPQHF.

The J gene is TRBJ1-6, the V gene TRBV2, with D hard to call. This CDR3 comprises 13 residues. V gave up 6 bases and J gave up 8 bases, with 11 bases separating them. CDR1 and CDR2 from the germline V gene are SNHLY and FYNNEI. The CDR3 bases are TGTGCCAGCAGCACAGCTGATTATTCACCCCTCCACTTT. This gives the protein CASSTADYSPLHF.